This TCR beta chain stems from a study of spatial heterogeneity in lung cancer. Study background: Untreated early-stage non-small cell lung cancer patients, 55 to 85 in total, were the donors. Where they were available, follow-up PBMC samples were sequenced, at a median of approximately 2 years after resection. The study observed each unique TCR and UMI combination more than ten times on average in raw reads.

TCR cDNA molecules each had a unique molecular identifier. A single record per CDR3 protein comes from TCRdb applying MiXCR to the 5' RACE reads. The table has approximately 41,000 distinct CDR3 sequences, about 10% seen once. Regarding time point: blood at routine non-recurrence follow-up after resection. Trimming took off 7 bases at V and 5 bases at J, with 8 bases between the two ends. The CDR3 is 11 amino acids. Germline CDR1 is MDHEN and CDR2 is SYDVKM. The TCR comes from a female donor with early-stage non-small cell lung cancer. The input for sequencing was PBMCs, taken at follow-up. V gene TRBV28 combines with J gene TRBJ1-1; D is uncertain. This CDR3 reads CASIRRTEAFF. DNA for the CDR3: TGTGCCAGCATACGAAGGACTGAAGCTTTCTTT.